The text below deals with one TCR beta chain. Its cognate antigen is unknown. 13 Jbeta primers and 60 Vbeta primers were used for the PCR. Method: immunoSEQ multiplex PCR; TCRdb's copy keeps in-frame clones and lacks some. The data show under 150,000 clones, 79% seen once. This specimen comes from a study of cytomegalovirus exposure and HLA in healthy donors. Broader study findings: TRBV6-2, TRBV6-3 and some other V segments were unresolvable in 87-base-pair reads. Common viral pathogens (according to a later analysis) appeared linked to several of the most significant clusters.

The CDR3 spans 16 residues. Germline V gives CDR1 KGHSH, CDR2 LQKENI. J lost 2 bases, V lost 3 bases, and 7 bases had no gene match. The receptor comes from a female donor in good health and CMV-seronegative. This chain joins TRBV18 and TRBJ2-3, with 8 bases fitting TRBD1. The specimen sequenced was PBMCs. CDR3 DNA: TGTGCCAGCTCACCCTTGGGACAGGTCCTCACAGATACGCAGTATTTT. It encodes CASSPLGQVLTDTQYF. The full variable domain, its missing parts supplied by reference TRBV18 and TRBJ2-3, is NAGVMQNPRHLVRRRGQEARLRCSPMKGHSHVYWYRQLPEEGLKFMVYLQKENIIDESGMPKERFSAEFPKEGPSILRIQQVVRGDSAAYFCASSPLGQVLTDTQYFGPGTRLTVL.